These 11 T cell receptor beta chains came from one sample sequenced in a study of vaccination and CD4 T cells after COVID-19 (dated by TCRdb to 2021 to 2024). The method was PCR. Sequencing instrument: Illumina iSeq 100. DNA from cultured CD4+ T cells was subjected to TCR sequencing with the Oncomine TCR Beta short-read assay at the Johns Hopkins FTIC core. TCRdb ran its own pipeline on the public reads, namely fastp trimming at Q25 and MiXCR clone calling, and kept in-frame beta chains. Duplicate CDR3 protein sequences are folded into a single record with the most common DNA and genes. This sample holds more than 20,000 distinct CDR3 sequences; about 40% were observed only once. The ten biggest clones cover 7.2% of the sample. The antigens of these receptors remain unknown. The treatment or condition label, read with the paper, signifies: roughly 10-day PBMC culture with coronavirus spike peptide pools or control peptides (ViraFEST assay).

The material sequenced was CD4+ T cells from blood, cultured in vitro. The receptor source for this set is a human donor who had recovered from COVID-19.

The CDR3 region is CAISRSGVDSYEQYF. The CDR3 DNA is TGTGCCATCAGCCGTAGCGGGGTGGACTCCTACGAGCAGTACTTC. The chain combines TRBV10-3 with TRBJ2-7; 8 bases fit TRBD2. V shed 6 bases and J 0 bases; nucleotides not matched to a gene: 7. The CDR3 covers 15 residues. The germline V gene encodes CDR1 ENHRY and CDR2 SYGVKD.

This clonotype is medium-sized in the sample. This sequence joins TRBV24-1 and TRBJ1-1; D is perhaps TRBD1 (5 bases). There are 14 residues in the CDR3. The germline V and J ends were trimmed by 5 bases and 1 base, with 10 bases remaining between them. The germline V gene has CDR1 KGHDR and CDR2 SFDVKD. CDR3 coding DNA: TGTGCCACCAGTGCGGGGGGGAGGAACACTGAAGCTTTCTTT. Its protein is CATSAGGRNTEAFF.

This chain uses TRBV28 with TRBJ1-5, with 10 bases aligning to TRBD1. This CDR3 is built from 15 residues. Germline V gene lookup returns CDR1 MDHEN and CDR2 SYDVKM. Unmatched junction bases numbered 9, after V lost 8 bases and J lost 5 bases. CDR3 loop: CASATGQGVYQPQHF. CDR3 bases: TGTGCCAGCGCCACCGGACAGGGGGTGTATCAGCCCCAGCATTTT.

This clonotype has only a few counts. The rearrangement links TRBV20-1 to TRBJ1-3, with a weak D call TRBD1 (6 bases). V was cut by 3 bases and J by 2 bases, with 17 bases left in between. CDR1 is DFQATT, CDR2 SNEGSKA, per germline (reference sequence). The CDR3 contains 16 residues. The CDR3 here is CSASPFTGLPGNTIYF. As DNA, the CDR3 is TGCAGTGCTAGCCCTTTTACAGGGCTCCCTGGAAACACCATATATTTT.

This clonotype has more than one count but fewer than ten. The CDR3: CASSIQGAGGYTF. CDR3 nucleotides: TGTGCCAGCAGCATCCAGGGGGCCGGTGGCTACACCTTC. J is TRBJ1-2 and V is TRBV11-3, with 8 nucleotides matching TRBD1. V lost 5 bases and J lost 7; bases outside the gene matches: 6. This CDR3 region has 13 residues. Germline CDR1 reads SGHNT; CDR2 reads YENEEA.

J is TRBJ1-1 and V is TRBV6-1, with D possibly being TRBD1 (6 bases). Germline CDR1 reads MNHNS; CDR2 reads SASEGT. The CDR3 covers 15 residues. Trimming shortened V by 6 bases and J by 2 bases, and 16 bases separated the two germline ends. The DNA of the CDR3 is TGTGCCAGCAGCAACGAGGGCAGGGGTAACACTGAAGCTTTCTTT. Translation: CASSNEGRGNTEAFF.

This chain connects TRBV19 to TRBJ1-2, with TRBD1 identical over 9 bases. The germline CDR1 and CDR2 sequences are LNHDA and SQIVND (reference sequence). The ends lost 5 bases at V and 3 bases at J; junction bases unmatched: 4. The CDR3 is 14 amino acids. The CDR3 nucleotides are TGTGCCAGTAGTCCGACAGGGGGAGACTATGGCTACACCTTC. As protein: CASSPTGGDYGYTF.

CDR3 bases: TGTGCCAGCAGTTCCTCGGATCAGCCCCAGCATTTT. It codes for CASSSSDQPQHF. V usage is TRBV27 and J usage is TRBJ1-5, with D unclear. CDR1 and CDR2 (germline): MNHEY, SMNVEV (reference sequence). V dropped 4 bases and J dropped 5 bases, with 6 bases sitting between them. This CDR3 contains 12 residues.

V is TRBV7-9 and J is TRBJ2-7; 8 nucleotides align to TRBD2. Per the germline V gene, CDR1 is SEHNR and CDR2 is FQNEAQ (reference sequence). V trimming: 5 bases; J trimming: 6 bases; junction bases outside the gene matches: 6. This CDR3 comprises 13 residues. The CDR3 reads CASSPWAGGEQYF. The CDR3 DNA sequence: TGTGCCAGCAGCCCATGGGCGGGGGGCGAGCAGTACTTC. The full variable domain, in which reference TRBV7-9 and TRBJ2-7 provide the parts outside the CDR3, is DTGVSQNPRHKITKRGQNVTFRCDPISEHNRLYWYRQTLGQGPEFLTYFQNEAQLEKSRLLSDRFSAERPKGSFSTLEIQRTEQGDSAMYLCASSPWAGGEQYFGPGTRLTVT.

The chain uses TRBV11-3 and TRBJ2-1; D possibly corresponds to TRBD2 (5 bases). Germline V gene lookup returns CDR1 SGHNT and CDR2 YENEEA. The CDR3 totals 15 residues. V lost 1 base and J 4 bases, leaving 11 bases between the germline ends. This chain's CDR3 is CASSLGLERYNEQFF. CDR3 nucleotide sequence: TGTGCCAGCAGCTTAGGCCTTGAGCGGTACAATGAGCAGTTCTTC.

J is TRBJ1-5 and V is TRBV7-9; TRBD1 matches 7 bases. The CDR3 covers 15 residues. After removal of 1 base from V and 0 bases from J, the junction contained 0 bases not matched to a gene. Germline CDR1 reads SEHNR; CDR2 reads FQNEAQ (reference sequence). CDR3 protein: CASSLGTGSNQPQHF. Written as DNA, the CDR3 is TGTGCCAGCAGCTTAGGGACAGGTAGCAATCAGCCCCAGCATTTT.